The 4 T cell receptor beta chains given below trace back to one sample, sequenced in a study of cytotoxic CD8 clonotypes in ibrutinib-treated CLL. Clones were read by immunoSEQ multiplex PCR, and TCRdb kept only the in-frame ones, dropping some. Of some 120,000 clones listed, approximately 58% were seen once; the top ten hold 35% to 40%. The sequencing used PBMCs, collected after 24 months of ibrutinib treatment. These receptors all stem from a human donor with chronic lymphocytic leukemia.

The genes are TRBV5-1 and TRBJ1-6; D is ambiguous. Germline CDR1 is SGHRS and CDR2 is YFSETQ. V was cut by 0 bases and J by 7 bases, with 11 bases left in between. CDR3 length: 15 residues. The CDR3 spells CASSLASDRNSPLHF. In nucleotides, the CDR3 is TGCGCCAGCAGCTTGGCCAGTGATAGGAATTCACCCCTCCACTTT.

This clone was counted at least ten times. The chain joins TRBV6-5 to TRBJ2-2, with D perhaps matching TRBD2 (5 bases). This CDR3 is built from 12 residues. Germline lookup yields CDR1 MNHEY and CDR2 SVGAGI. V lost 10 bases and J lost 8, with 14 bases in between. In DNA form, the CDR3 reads TGTGCCATCGGAGGTGAATGGGGGGAGCTGTTTTTT. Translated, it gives CAIGGEWGELFF.

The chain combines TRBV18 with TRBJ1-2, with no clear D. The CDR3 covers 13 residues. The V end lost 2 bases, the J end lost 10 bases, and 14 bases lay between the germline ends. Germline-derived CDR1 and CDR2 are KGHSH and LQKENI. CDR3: CASSPREKGDYTF. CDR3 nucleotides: TGTGCCAGCTCACCAAGGGAAAAGGGAGACTACACCTTC.

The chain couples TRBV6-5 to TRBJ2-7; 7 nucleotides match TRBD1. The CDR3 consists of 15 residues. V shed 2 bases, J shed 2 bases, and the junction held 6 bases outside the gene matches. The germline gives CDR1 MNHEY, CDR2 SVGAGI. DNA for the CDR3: TGTGCCAGCAGTTACCTCCCAGGGGGAACCTACGAGCAGTACTTC. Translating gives CASSYLPGGTYEQYF.